The 8 T cell receptor beta chains presented below share a single source sample, sequenced in a study of tumor and adjacent non-tumor tissue in lung cancer. RNA was extracted from bulk tissue without any cell sorting. TCRbeta libraries were built with three rounds of nested PCR, modified from ARM-PCR. Using its own MiXCR run on the multiplex PCR reads, TCRdb lists one record per CDR3 protein. The sample yields roughly 220,000 distinct CDR3 sequences, about 76% seen once. Sequenced: lung tumor tissue. These receptors came from a man between 60 and 75 years old with non-small cell lung cancer.

CDR3 loop: CASSRGQGGWETQYF. DNA for the CDR3: TGCGCCAGCAGCCGAGGACAGGGGGGTTGGGAGACCCAGTACTTC. The rearrangement links TRBV5-1 to TRBJ2-5; 10 bases map to TRBD1. V trimming: 4 bases; J trimming: 5 bases; junction bases outside the gene matches: 8. Germline CDR1 SGHRS, CDR2 YFSETQ. The CDR3 spans 15 residues.

This clonotype was observed a single time. A much larger clonotype is one base distant, so this may be a read error. The rearrangement uses TRBV5-4 and TRBJ2-5, with D unclear. Germline loops: CDR1 SGHNT, CDR2 YYREEE (reference sequence). The CDR3 has 12 amino acids. Trimming took 0 bases from V and 4 from J, leaving 4 bases between them. This CDR3 reads CASSLVAETQYF. The CDR3 nucleotides read TGTGCCAGCAGCTTGGTCGCAGAGACCCAGTACTTC.

This clonotype was recorded only once. A much larger clone differs by one base, so this may be a read error. V usage is TRBV5-5 and J usage is TRBJ2-5, with 12 bases that match TRBD2. This CDR3 has 17 amino acids. V dropped 4 bases and J dropped 6; count of bases not matched to a gene: 13. Germline V gene sequence: CDR1 SGHKS, CDR2 YYEKEE (reference sequence). CDR3 in amino acids: CASSASGGAFLQKTQYF. The CDR3 DNA reads as TGTGCCAGCAGCGCTAGCGGGGGGGCCTTTCTGCAAAAGACCCAGTACTTC.

The chain combines TRBV6-5 with TRBJ2-7; D tentatively reads TRBD1 or TRBD2 (5 bases each). The CDR3 is made up of 15 amino acids. Trimming took 8 bases from V and 9 from J, leaving 26 bases between them. Looked up from germline, CDR1 is MNHEY and CDR2 is SVGAGI. In DNA, the CDR3 is TGTGCCAGCGGCAATGGGGGAGACACTCGCTATGGGCAGTACTTC. The encoded protein is CASGNGGDTRYGQYF.

This rearrangement joins TRBV20-1 to TRBJ2-3, with unresolved D. Germline V lookup: CDR1 DFQATT, CDR2 SNEGSKA (reference sequence). The CDR3 length is 14 residues. Trimming left V 6 bases short and J 1 base short, with 14 bases between. The CDR3 region has the DNA TGCAGTGCGGTTAGCCAAACTGGCACAGATACGCAGTATTTT. Its translation is CSAVSQTGTDTQYF.

The CDR3: CASKKGTSHRDRADTQYF. CDR3 in DNA: TGTGCCAGCAAAAAAGGAACTAGTCATAGGGACCGGGCAGATACGCAGTATTTT. The rearrangement joins TRBV5-4 to TRBJ2-3; D assignment may be TRBD1 or TRBD2 (5 bases each). V gave up 6 bases and J gave up 4 bases, with 27 bases separating them. Germline assignment: CDR1 SGHNT and CDR2 YYREEE (reference sequence). CDR3 length equals 18 residues. The complete variable domain, with remaining parts taken from reference TRBV5-4 and TRBJ2-3, reads ETGVTQSPTHLIKTRGQQVTLRCSSQSGHNTVSWYQQALGQGPQFIFQYYREEENGRGNFPPRFSGLQFPNYSSELNVNALELDDSALYLCASKKGTSHRDRADTQYFGPGTRLTVL.

The sample holds many counts of this clonotype. This chain links TRBV13 with TRBJ2-1, with 7 bases aligning to TRBD2. This CDR3 is built from 15 residues. CDR1 is PRHDT, CDR2 FYEKMQ, per germline (reference sequence). V dropped 0 bases and J dropped 12; count of bases not matched to a gene: 11. Written as DNA, the CDR3 is TGTGCCAGCAGCTTAGGAGGACTAGTGGTAGCTGGGCAGTTCTTC. Translating gives CASSLGGLVVAGQFF.

This clonotype has only one observation. Just one base apart from a much larger clone, this may be a read error. In DNA, the CDR3 is TGTGCCAGCAGTTACTTAATCGAGCGGCAGTCCTTC. It yields the protein CASSYLIERQSF. V is TRBV6-2 or TRBV6-3 and J is TRBJ2-1, with a possible D match to TRBD2 (5 bases). CDR1 MNHEY and CDR2 SVGEGT come from the germline V gene. The CDR3 sequence is 12 residues long.